The rows below give T cell receptor beta chains drawn from one sample of a study of cytomegalovirus exposure and HLA in healthy donors. Profiled with immunoSEQ multiplex PCR; TCRdb holds only in-frame clones, not every one. The data contain 190,000 or so clones, 75% to 90% of them singletons. Sequencing input: PBMCs. These receptor sequences come from a woman aged 50 to 65 in good health and CMV-seropositive. Each CDR3 is given with its conserved first and last residue. A D gene is named only where the DNA matches it firmly. Only some rows state a clone size, as once, few, many or a class for expanded clones.

abundance: -; v_gene: TRBV7-2; d_gene: TRBD2; j_gene: TRBJ2-7; CDR3aa: CASSGGVTYEQYF; CDR3nt: TGTGCCAGCAGCGGGGGGGTTACCTACGAGCAGTACTTC
abundance: -; v_gene: TRBV7-6; d_gene: TRBD1; j_gene: TRBJ1-1; CDR3aa: CASSLGAGGRVEAFF; CDR3nt: TGTGCCAGCAGCTTAGGGGCAGGGGGGCGCGTTGAAGCTTTCTTT
abundance: -; v_gene: TRBV6-5; d_gene: TRBD2; j_gene: TRBJ2-7; CDR3aa: CASSPRTGGSEQYF; CDR3nt: TGTGCCAGCAGCCCGAGGACCGGGGGGTCCGAGCAGTACTTC
abundance: -; v_gene: TRBV7-9; d_gene: -; j_gene: TRBJ1-1; CDR3aa: CASSLGGDAFF; CDR3nt: TGTGCCAGCAGCTTAGGGGGGGACGCTTTCTTT
abundance: -; v_gene: TRBV5-1; d_gene: TRBD2; j_gene: TRBJ2-3; CDR3aa: CASSLATRLAGAHTDTQYF; CDR3nt: TGCGCCAGCAGCTTGGCCACTCGACTAGCGGGTGCTCACACAGATACGCAGTATTTT
abundance: -; v_gene: TRBV5-1; d_gene: -; j_gene: TRBJ2-7; CDR3aa: CASSLQGPYEQYF; CDR3nt: TGCGCCAGCAGCTTACAGGGTCCCTACGAGCAGTACTTC
abundance: -; v_gene: TRBV28; d_gene: -; j_gene: TRBJ1-1; CDR3aa: CASSSNRVPEAFF; CDR3nt: TGTGCCAGCAGCTCAAACAGGGTCCCTGAAGCTTTCTTT
abundance: -; v_gene: TRBV25-1; d_gene: -; j_gene: TRBJ2-7; CDR3aa: CASGRGNEQYF; CDR3nt: TGTGCCAGCGGGAGGGGGAACGAGCAGTACTTC
abundance: -; v_gene: TRBV28; d_gene: TRBD2; j_gene: TRBJ2-7; CDR3aa: CASGGYEQYF; CDR3nt: TGTGCATCGGGGGGCTACGAGCAGTACTTC
abundance: -; v_gene: TRBV6-6; d_gene: TRBD1; j_gene: TRBJ2-7; CDR3aa: CASSYDRGWGYEQYF; CDR3nt: TGTGCCAGCAGTTATGACAGGGGATGGGGCTACGAGCAGTACTTC
abundance: -; v_gene: TRBV5-6; d_gene: -; j_gene: TRBJ1-2; CDR3aa: CASSLGGIRGRGYTF; CDR3nt: TGTGCCAGCAGCTTGGGGGGCATCAGGGGTCGAGGCTACACCTTC
abundance: -; v_gene: TRBV11-2; d_gene: -; j_gene: TRBJ1-1; CDR3aa: CASSFQGMNTEAFF; CDR3nt: TGTGCCAGCAGTTTTCAGGGGATGAACACTGAAGCTTTCTTT
abundance: -; v_gene: TRBV6-6; d_gene: -; j_gene: TRBJ1-3; CDR3aa: CASNDRGLSGNTIYF; CDR3nt: TGTGCCAGCAACGACCGGGGTTTGTCTGGAAACACCATATATTTT
abundance: -; v_gene: TRBV4-3; d_gene: TRBD1; j_gene: TRBJ1-4; CDR3aa: CASSPGTGAHEKLFF; CDR3nt: TGCGCCAGCAGCCCAGGGACAGGGGCTCATGAAAAACTGTTTTTT
abundance: -; v_gene: TRBV10-3; d_gene: TRBD2; j_gene: TRBJ2-1; CDR3aa: CAIREREGKNEQFF; CDR3nt: TGTGCCATCAGAGAGCGGGAGGGAAAAAATGAGCAGTTCTTC
abundance: -; v_gene: TRBV11-2; d_gene: -; j_gene: TRBJ1-4; CDR3aa: CASSLVGRVNEKLFF; CDR3nt: TGTGCCAGCAGCTTAGTGGGCAGGGTTAATGAAAAACTGTTTTTT
abundance: -; v_gene: TRBV5-4; d_gene: -; j_gene: TRBJ2-2; CDR3aa: CASRITGYTGELFF; CDR3nt: TGTGCCAGCAGGATAACAGGGTACACCGGGGAGCTGTTTTTT
abundance: once; v_gene: TRBV5-1; d_gene: -; j_gene: TRBJ2-2; CDR3aa: CASSPPHLELNTGELFF; CDR3nt: TGCGCCAGCAGCCCCCCTCATCTGGAGCTTAACACCGGGGAGCTGTTTTTT
abundance: -; v_gene: TRBV10-3; d_gene: TRBD1; j_gene: TRBJ1-1; CDR3aa: CAISGQGVDTEAFF; CDR3nt: TGTGCCATCAGCGGACAGGGGGTGGACACTGAAGCTTTCTTT
abundance: -; v_gene: TRBV18; d_gene: TRBD1; j_gene: TRBJ1-1; CDR3aa: CASSSTKTGTGGAVAFF; CDR3nt: TGTGCCAGCTCATCGACCAAAACCGGGACAGGGGGCGCGGTGGCTTTCTTT
abundance: -; v_gene: TRBV18; d_gene: TRBD1; j_gene: TRBJ1-1; CDR3aa: CASSPRQGGPEAFF; CDR3nt: TGTGCCAGCTCACCCCGACAGGGGGGCCCTGAAGCTTTCTTT
abundance: -; v_gene: TRBV13; d_gene: TRBD1; j_gene: TRBJ2-5; CDR3aa: CASSLFLGQGRGETQYF; CDR3nt: TGTGCCAGCAGCCTATTTTTGGGACAGGGTAGAGGAGAGACCCAGTACTTC
abundance: -; v_gene: TRBV6-1; d_gene: TRBD1; j_gene: TRBJ2-5; CDR3aa: CASSEFIGQGQETQYF; CDR3nt: TGTGCCAGCAGTGAATTCATAGGACAGGGCCAAGAGACCCAGTACTTC
abundance: -; v_gene: TRBV29-1; d_gene: -; j_gene: TRBJ1-2; CDR3aa: CSVGKGQGEIYGYTF; CDR3nt: TGCAGCGTTGGGAAGGGGCAGGGTGAAATCTATGGCTACACCTTC